The clone carrying this T cell receptor beta chain was seen only a few times. The RNA, about 0.45 to 1 ug, was put through reverse transcription using random hexamers. One entry per CDR3 protein, called by TCRdb with MiXCR from the immunoSEQ multiplex PCR reads. The table includes roughly 300,000 distinct CDR3 sequences, 70% to 90% detected once. The data were taken from a study of CD8 T cells in Susac syndrome. CDR3 size: 14 residues. J was trimmed by 4 bases and V by 0 bases; bases with no gene match: 3. The germline CDR1 and CDR2 sequences are MNHEY and SVGEGT. The TCR comes from a human donor with multiple sclerosis. V is TRBV6-2 or TRBV6-3 and J is TRBJ2-7, with 7 bases matching TRBD1. Sequencing was carried out using CD8+ T cells from PBMCs. Here the CDR3 reads CASSYSGTAYEQYF. The CDR3 DNA follows: TGTGCCAGCAGTTACTCCGGGACAGCTTACGAGCAGTACTTC.